The 18 T cell receptor beta chains given below trace back to one sample, sequenced in a study of blood T cell repertoires in COVID-19. Using immunoSEQ multiplex PCR, the repertoire was profiled, and TCRdb retains in-frame clones only, with some absent. Of about 120,000 clones listed, roughly 84% are singletons. Sequences were obtained from peripheral blood. The receptors shown here come from a man aged 55 to 69 with acute or convalescent COVID-19.

The J gene is TRBJ1-2, the V gene TRBV4-3, with no clear D. V shed 1 base and J shed 7 bases, with 16 bases lying between them. The V gene's germline CDR1 is LGHNA and CDR2 YSLEER. The CDR3 loop spans 15 amino acids. DNA for the CDR3: TGCGCCAGCAGCCAAGTCGGAGGTTATTATCGTGGCTACACCTTC. It specifies CASSQVGGYYRGYTF.

This chain joins TRBV11-1 and TRBJ1-2; D may be TRBD1 (5 bases). Germline CDR1 reads SGHAT; CDR2 reads FQDESV (reference sequence). This CDR3 region has 13 residues. Trimming stripped 5 bases from V and 8 bases from J, with 15 bases between. In DNA, the CDR3 is TGTGCCAGCAGCCGAGCAGGGTTGAAGGGCTACACCTTC. Its translation: CASSRAGLKGYTF.

This clone has more than one count but fewer than ten. The gene calls are TRBV7-3 and TRBJ2-2; 8 nucleotides match TRBD2. V shed 5 bases, J shed 7 bases, and the junction held 9 bases outside the gene matches. The CDR3 spans 15 residues. Germline CDR1 reads SGHTA; CDR2 reads FQGTGA. Here the CDR3 DNA reads TGTGCCAGCAGCCCCTCCGGACTAGCTCTCGGGGAGCTGTTTTTT. Encoded protein: CASSPSGLALGELFF.

Remarks on this clone: A read error may explain this, as a much larger clone is one base away. The sample contains more than one DNA sequence encoding this CDR3. The genes are TRBV9 and TRBJ2-7; TRBD2 matches at 7 bases. Germline CDR1 reads SGDLS; CDR2 reads YYNGEE. V dropped 10 bases and J dropped 6; count of bases not matched to a gene: 13. The CDR3 runs 13 residues. For the CDR3, the DNA is TGTGCCTCGGGGGGAGGACTAAAGCGCGAGCAGTACTTC. This translates into CASGGGLKREQYF.

The chain has TRBV6-5 and TRBJ2-3; 7 bases are shared with TRBD2. The CDR3 runs to 15 residues. The germline CDR1 and CDR2 sequences are MNHEY and SVGAGI. Trimming removed 0 bases from V and 0 bases from J; junction bases left unmatched: 0. As DNA, the CDR3 is TGTGCCAGCAGTTACTCGCGGGAGAGCACAGATACGCAGTATTTT. Translating gives CASSYSRESTDTQYF.

CDR3 loop: CASTPGLQETQYF. CDR3 nucleotides: TGTGCCAGCACCCCAGGGTTGCAAGAGACCCAGTACTTC. V and J are TRBV5-4 and TRBJ2-5, with a possible D match to TRBD1 (5 bases). Germline values: CDR1 SGHNT, CDR2 YYREEE (reference sequence). The V and J ends lost 6 bases and 2 bases respectively, with 11 bases between them. The CDR3 runs to 13 residues.

The chain has TRBV5-1 and TRBJ2-3, with 7 positions matching TRBD2. Germline lookup yields CDR1 SGHRS and CDR2 YFSETQ. The junction had 6 bases not matched to a gene; V was cut back by 1 base and J by 1 base. The CDR3 is 16 residues long. The CDR3 is CASSLSGRVGTDTQYF. For the CDR3, the DNA is TGCGCCAGCAGCTTGTCGGGGAGGGTGGGCACAGATACGCAGTATTTT.

CDR3 nucleotides: TGTGCCAGTAGTATTGGTTCGACAGAACAAGAGACCCAGTACTTC. Translation gives CASSIGSTEQETQYF. This chain joins TRBV19 and TRBJ2-5; a weak D match, TRBD1 (5 bases). Germline lookup yields CDR1 LNHDA and CDR2 SQIVND (reference sequence). This CDR3 contains 15 residues. V lost 3 bases and J lost 2, with 13 bases in between.

This chain uses TRBV28 with TRBJ2-3; the D gene is possibly TRBD2 (6 bases). This CDR3 has 15 amino acids. Germline CDR1 reads MDHEN; CDR2 reads SYDVKM. Trimming took off 7 bases at V and 2 bases at J, with 16 bases between the two ends. The CDR3 DNA reads TGTGCCAGCAAGAAAGGCGGGGTGACCACAGATACGCAGTATTTT. Translation: CASKKGGVTTDTQYF.

The CDR3 here is CASSLKLAGNEQFF. The CDR3 DNA sequence: TGTGCCAGCAGCTTAAAGTTAGCGGGAAATGAGCAGTTCTTC. The gene calls are TRBV7-9 and TRBJ2-1; the match to TRBD2 covers 8 bases. V dropped 2 bases and J dropped 7; count of bases not matched to a gene: 4. CDR1 and CDR2 from the germline V gene are SEHNR and FQNEAQ (reference sequence). This CDR3 comprises 14 residues. Looking up the rest from reference TRBV7-9 and TRBJ2-1 gives the full variable domain: DTGVSQNPRHKITKRGQNVTFRCDPISEHNRLYWYRQTLGQGPEFLTYFQNEAQLEKSRLLSDRFSAERPKGSFSTLEIQRTEQGDSAMYLCASSLKLAGNEQFFGPGTRLTVL.

The V call is TRBV19, the J call TRBJ1-1, with D uncertain. Trimming left V 3 bases short and J 1 base short, with 9 bases between. The CDR3 is 14 residues long. Germline CDR1 and CDR2: LNHDA and SQIVND (reference sequence). CDR3 DNA: TGTGCCAGTAGTATCGAGGCTGCGAACACTGAAGCTTTCTTT. Protein product: CASSIEAANTEAFF.

CDR3 in DNA: TGCGCCAGCAGCTCGGGGACAGGGCTTGGCTACACCTTC. Translated, it gives CASSSGTGLGYTF. The chain links TRBV5-1 to TRBJ1-2; TRBD1 agrees at 9 bases. Germline trimming cut 3 bases from V and 7 bases from J; bases unmatched to any gene: 4. The CDR3 sequence is 13 residues long. Germline values: CDR1 SGHRS, CDR2 YFSETQ.

This clone occurred once. J is TRBJ2-2 and V is TRBV29-1; 10 bases fit TRBD2. V lost 6 bases, J lost 3 bases, and 7 bases stayed unmatched. This CDR3 is 15 amino acids long. Germline assignment: CDR1 SQVTM and CDR2 ANQGSEA. The CDR3 sequence is CSVKASGRYTGELFF. Here the CDR3 DNA reads TGCAGCGTAAAGGCTAGCGGGAGATACACCGGGGAGCTGTTTTTT.

The chain couples TRBV7-8 to TRBJ2-3; TRBD2 might be the D (5 bases). The germline V gene encodes CDR1 SGHVS and CDR2 FQNEAQ. The CDR3 has 16 amino acids. V was pared by 4 bases and J by 3 bases, with 17 bases between. The CDR3 nucleotides are TGTGCCAGCAGCTCCCCCGGAGCGGTCTTTACAGATACGCAGTATTTT. Amino acid sequence: CASSSPGAVFTDTQYF.

CDR3 in DNA: TGCGCCAGCAGCTTGAAGGACGGTGGAGGACAGTATTTT. Translation gives CASSLKDGGGQYF. The gene calls are TRBV5-1 and TRBJ2-3, with D tentatively TRBD2 (5 bases). Germline CDR1 reads SGHRS; CDR2 reads YFSETQ. V shed 1 base and J shed 12 bases, with 15 bases lying between them. The CDR3 is 13 amino acids.

This chain links TRBV19 with TRBJ1-1; weak D call: TRBD1 (6 bases). The V end was cut by 7 bases, the J end by 6 bases, with 18 bases between. This CDR3 comprises 14 residues. The germline V gene encodes CDR1 LNHDA and CDR2 SQIVND (reference sequence). CDR3 sequence: CASTVQGSWAEAFF. The CDR3 coding sequence is TGTGCCAGTACCGTCCAGGGGAGTTGGGCTGAAGCTTTCTTT. Filled out from reference TRBV19 and TRBJ1-1, the complete variable domain reads DGGITQSPKYLFRKEGQNVTLSCEQNLNHDAMYWYRQDPGQGLRLIYYSQIVNDFQKGDIAEGYSVSREKKESFPLTVTSAQKNPTAFYLCASTVQGSWAEAFFGQGTRLTVV.

The rearrangement uses TRBV5-5 and TRBJ2-4, with D possibly being TRBD1 (5 bases). The CDR3 is 17 residues long. Trimming pared 5 bases from V and 3 bases from J, leaving 21 bases between. Germline CDR1 and CDR2: SGHKS and YYEKEE (reference sequence). CDR3 nucleotide sequence: TGTGCCAGCAGTCCTGGGGCGGTAGGACGATACAAAAACATTCAGTACTTC. It is translated as CASSPGAVGRYKNIQYF. The whole variable domain, filled in from reference TRBV5-5 and TRBJ2-4, reads DAGVTQSPTHLIKTRGQQVTLRCSPISGHKSVSWYQQVLGQGPQFIFQYYEKEERGRGNFPDRFSARQFPNYSSELNVNALLLGDSALYLCASSPGAVGRYKNIQYFGAGTRLSVL.

This chain joins TRBV6-5 and TRBJ2-5; possibly TRBD1 for D (5 bases). The germline gives CDR1 MNHEY, CDR2 SVGAGI. CDR3 size: 13 residues. V dropped 6 bases and J dropped 1 base, with 9 bases sitting between them. CDR3 in amino acids: CASSADTQETQYF. The CDR3 DNA reads as TGTGCCAGCAGCGCGGACACCCAAGAGACCCAGTACTTC.